The clone carrying this T cell receptor (beta chain) has just a few counts. Its antigen is unknown. A junction end diverges from the germline sequence, so it may reflect a read error. The data derive from a study of identical twins. One entry per CDR3 protein results from TCRdb running MiXCR on the 5' RACE reads. The table lists about 550,000 distinct CDR3 sequences, more than 20% of them singletons. Study observations and caveats: Out-of-frame sharing of TCR alpha in monozygotic twins was underestimated by models.

The same data also went into a second study, on yellow fever vaccine responses in identical twins.

This TCR was recovered from a young woman in good health. Specimen: CD4+ T cells sorted from blood.

The DNA for the CDR3 is TGTGCGAGCAGCGAATCCGGGACAAATGTTGGGAACATTCAGTACTTC. It specifies CASSESGTNVGNIQYF. The chain combines TRBV28 with TRBJ2-4; D is perhaps TRBD1 (6 bases). The CDR3 extends over 16 amino acids. The germline V gene encodes CDR1 MDHEN and CDR2 SYDVKM.